A single sample gave rise to the 24 T cell receptor beta chains below, sequenced in a study of blood T cells in healthy people across ages. A second roughly 7 to 11 cycle PCR used barcoded and J-beta primers. Each CDR3 protein is one row after TCRdb ran MiXCR on the 5' RACE reads. The sample shows some 1.6 million distinct CDR3 sequences, about 32% of them seen only once. Sequencing used blood. The receptor set was obtained from a woman in her 30s in good health.

This chain links TRBV6-5 with TRBJ1-3; D perhaps matches TRBD1 (5 bases). The CDR3 is 13 amino acids. Germline V gene sequence: CDR1 MNHEY, CDR2 SVGAGI. Trimming pared 8 bases from V and 1 base from J, leaving 9 bases between. CDR3 residues: CASLDISGNTIYF. DNA for the CDR3: TGTGCCAGCCTGGACATATCTGGAAACACCATATATTTT.

This rearrangement joins TRBV5-1 to TRBJ1-1; TRBD1 matches at 9 bases. The junction had 6 bases not matched to a gene; V was cut back by 6 bases and J by 0 bases. The CDR3 is made up of 15 amino acids. In germline, CDR1 is SGHRS, CDR2 YFSETQ. CDR3 DNA sequence: TGCGCCAGCAACCCCGGGGACAGGGTGAACACTGAAGCTTTCTTT. Protein product: CASNPGDRVNTEAFF. Full variable domain (missing parts from reference TRBV5-1 and TRBJ1-1): KAGVTQTPRYLIKTRGQQVTLSCSPISGHRSVSWYQQTPGQGLQFLFEYFSETQRNKGNFPGRFSGRQFSNSRSEMNVSTLELGDSALYLCASNPGDRVNTEAFFGQGTRLTVV.

This clonotype has more than one count but fewer than ten. The chain links TRBV9 to TRBJ2-7; the D call may be TRBD1 or TRBD2 (5 bases each). The CDR3 is 13 residues long. V was clipped by 3 bases and J by 7 bases, with 14 bases between them. Germline values: CDR1 SGDLS, CDR2 YYNGEE. The CDR3 loop is CASSAGAYQEQYF. DNA of the CDR3: TGTGCCAGCAGCGCCGGGGCCTATCAAGAGCAGTACTTC.

This chain connects TRBV11-2 to TRBJ2-7, with TRBD2 identical over 7 bases. V was clipped by 11 bases and J by 2 bases; unmatched bases: 6. The length of the CDR3 is 12 residues. CDR1 is SGHAT, CDR2 FQNNGV, per germline. The CDR3 protein is CAGSGVTYEQYF. In DNA, the CDR3 is TGTGCCGGGAGCGGGGTGACCTACGAGCAGTACTTC.

V is TRBV20-1 and J is TRBJ2-3; 11 bases map to TRBD2. Germline CDR1 reads DFQATT; CDR2 reads SNEGSKA (reference sequence). CDR3 length: 17 amino acids. With 3 bases clipped from V and 3 bases from J, the junction kept 11 bases outside the gene matches. The CDR3 reads CSASAASGGFLTDTQYF. The CDR3 nucleotides read TGCAGTGCTAGTGCGGCTAGCGGGGGGTTTTTAACAGATACGCAGTATTTT.

The gene calls are TRBV11-2 and TRBJ2-3, with D uncertain. V shed 8 bases and J shed 5 bases, with 14 bases lying between them. CDR1 and CDR2 (germline): SGHAT, FQNNGV. CDR3 length: 13 residues. Here the CDR3 DNA reads TGTGCCAGCGGCGAGAGGCCGGAAGATACGCAGTATTTT. It translates to CASGERPEDTQYF.

This clonotype came up a few times. The chain recombines TRBV9 with TRBJ2-7, with D perhaps being TRBD1 or TRBD2 (6 bases each). Germline V gene data show CDR1 as SGDLS and CDR2 as YYNGEE. This CDR3 contains 15 residues. V dropped 5 bases and J dropped 2 bases, with 17 bases sitting between them. This CDR3 reads CASSLGGTSPYEQYF. As DNA, the CDR3 is TGTGCCAGCAGTTTAGGGGGGACGTCACCCTACGAGCAGTACTTC.

The chain employs TRBV7-3 and TRBJ2-2; the match to TRBD1 covers 7 bases. Germline V gene data show CDR1 as SGHTA and CDR2 as FQGTGA. V gave up 0 bases and J gave up 2 bases; unmatched junction bases: 3. The CDR3 spans 16 residues. CDR3 in amino acids: CASSLTGTDNTGELFF. CDR3 bases: TGTGCCAGCAGCTTAACCGGGACAGATAACACCGGGGAGCTGTTTTTT.

In the case of this clonotype: Sequence at one end of the junction differs from germline and may be a read error. This rearrangement joins TRBV5-1 to TRBJ2-1; tentative D call: TRBD2 (6 bases). CDR3 length: 14 residues. Germline CDR1 and CDR2: SGHRS and YFSETQ. The CDR3 is CTSSLRRGSNEQFF. The CDR3 DNA sequence: TGCACCAGCAGCTTGAGGAGGGGATCGAATGAGCAGTTCTTC.

In this sample, this clonotype turned up many times. The chain uses TRBV4-1 and TRBJ2-3; no clear D gene. This CDR3 has 17 amino acids. Trimming took 0 bases from V and 0 from J, leaving 13 bases between them. CDR1 is MGHRA and CDR2 is YSYEKL in the germline V gene. The CDR3 loop reads CASSQDPALGSTDTQYF. CDR3 nucleotides: TGCGCCAGCAGCCAAGACCCGGCCCTGGGAAGCACAGATACGCAGTATTTT.

The CDR3 region is CASSSAESGRAREQFF. Written as DNA, the CDR3 is TGCGCCAGCAGCTCGGCCGAGAGCGGGAGGGCCCGTGAGCAGTTCTTC. This rearrangement joins TRBV5-1 to TRBJ2-1; 10 bases are shared with TRBD2. The germline V gene has CDR1 SGHRS and CDR2 YFSETQ. Losses at the gene ends were 3 bases for V and 9 bases for J; bases not matched to a gene: 12. This CDR3 is built from 16 residues.

This clonotype was observed a few times. The chain employs TRBV6-1 and TRBJ2-5; D is undetermined. Trimming removed 3 bases at V and 5 bases at J, with 10 bases between. This CDR3 is built from 13 residues. Germline CDR1 MNHNS, CDR2 SASEGT. The DNA for the CDR3 is TGTGCCAGCAGTGATACGAATTGGGAGACCCAGTACTTC. Its translation: CASSDTNWETQYF.

This clonotype was observed a handful of times. This sequence joins TRBV20-1 and TRBJ2-3; 7 bases align to TRBD2. The CDR3 has 14 amino acids. Unmatched junction bases numbered 10, after V lost 3 bases and J lost 7 bases. Per the germline V gene, CDR1 is DFQATT and CDR2 is SNEGSKA (reference sequence). The DNA of the CDR3 is TGCAGTGCTAGTACTCGCGGGAGCGTATATACGCAGTATTTT. Its protein is CSASTRGSVYTQYF.

This clonotype has only a few counts. The chain recombines TRBV7-8 with TRBJ2-7, with D possibly being TRBD2 (6 bases). The CDR3 is 13 residues long. The germline V gene has CDR1 SGHVS and CDR2 FQNEAQ. V lost 6 bases to trimming and J lost 7 bases, with 16 bases between them. The CDR3, as DNA: TGTGCCAGCAGGGAGGGTTCTTCCTGGGAGCAGTACTTC. Amino acid sequence: CASREGSSWEQYF.

The chain combines TRBV27 with TRBJ2-7; 14 bases are a match to TRBD2. CDR1 MNHEY and CDR2 SMNVEV come from the germline V gene (reference sequence). Trimming took 6 bases from V and 2 from J; bases not matched to a gene: 9. The CDR3 is made up of 17 amino acids. DNA of the CDR3: TGTGCCAGCAGCTCGTTGAGACTAGCGGGAGGGGCCTACGAGCAGTACTTC. Amino acid sequence: CASSSLRLAGGAYEQYF.

V usage is TRBV10-3 and J usage is TRBJ2-3; 10 bases map to TRBD2. J lost 1 base, V lost 8 bases, and 6 bases had no gene match. Germline V CDR1 and CDR2: ENHRY, SYGVKD. This CDR3 has 15 amino acids. The CDR3 loop is CAIQQGTSGTDTQYF. In nucleotides, the CDR3 is TGTGCCATCCAACAAGGGACTAGCGGCACAGATACGCAGTATTTT.

The chain links TRBV5-6 to TRBJ2-5, with unresolved D. CDR3 length: 14 residues. V lost 2 bases and J lost 11, with 19 bases in between. Germline V gives CDR1 SGHDT, CDR2 YYEEEE. The CDR3 here is CASSFKASYNEQYF. The CDR3 bases are TGTGCCAGCAGCTTTAAAGCCTCGTACAATGAGCAGTACTTC.

The V call is TRBV28, the J call TRBJ1-2; D is perhaps TRBD1 (5 bases). The CDR3 sequence is 14 residues long. Germline V CDR1 and CDR2: MDHEN, SYDVKM. Between the trimmed V and J ends, which lost 6 bases and 2 bases, there was a span of 13 bases. The DNA of the CDR3 is TGTGCCAGCAGGACCGGGACGTTGAACTATGGCTACACCTTC. It translates to CASRTGTLNYGYTF.

This clonotype turned up a few times. This rearrangement joins TRBV12-3 or TRBV12-4 to TRBJ1-6; tentative D call: TRBD1 (5 bases). Between the trimmed V and J ends, which lost 5 bases and 9 bases, there was a span of 23 bases. This CDR3 spans 17 amino acids. CDR3 in amino acids: CASSPWEDMVRGSPLHF. The CDR3 DNA reads as TGTGCCAGCAGTCCCTGGGAGGATATGGTTAGGGGTTCACCCCTCCACTTT.

The chain recombines TRBV10-3 with TRBJ2-7, with D maybe TRBD2 (6 bases). Germline lookup yields CDR1 ENHRY and CDR2 SYGVKD. The V end lost 8 bases, the J end lost 9 bases, and 17 bases lay between the germline ends. CDR3 length: 12 residues. The CDR3 DNA is TGTGCCATCCGGAGGGATTTGGGCGTGCAGTACTTC. It encodes CAIRRDLGVQYF.

The chain joins TRBV3-1 to TRBJ2-4; D possibly corresponds to TRBD2 (6 bases). There are 16 residues in the CDR3. CDR1 and CDR2 from the germline V gene are LGHDT and YNNKEL (reference sequence). V was trimmed by 4 bases and J by 1 base, leaving 14 bases between them. The CDR3 sequence: CASSPGRTGAKNIQYF. The CDR3 DNA is TGTGCCAGCAGCCCCGGGAGAACGGGGGCCAAAAACATTCAGTACTTC.

This clonotype has only a few counts. The V call is TRBV5-5, the J call TRBJ1-2; 9 bases are shared with TRBD1. The CDR3 extends over 14 amino acids. The germline gives CDR1 SGHKS, CDR2 YYEKEE (reference sequence). Trimming at V came to 3 bases and at J to 8 bases, leaving 8 bases not matched to a gene. CDR3 nucleotide sequence: TGTGCCAGCAGCTGGTTACAGGGGGCGGGCGGCTACACCTTC. It yields the protein CASSWLQGAGGYTF.

This clonotype was seen more than once but under ten times. This chain uses TRBV20-1 with TRBJ2-7, with D maybe TRBD1 (6 bases). V dropped 6 bases and J dropped 4 bases, with 13 bases sitting between them. The CDR3 consists of 12 residues. The germline V gene has CDR1 DFQATT and CDR2 SNEGSKA (reference sequence). The CDR3 DNA sequence: TGCAGTGCGAAGAGGGGGTTATACGAGCAGTACTTC. Encoded protein: CSAKRGLYEQYF.

The chain employs TRBV5-1 and TRBJ2-7; D is uncertain. Germline V gene data show CDR1 as SGHRS and CDR2 as YFSETQ. Deletions cut 0 bases from V and 9 bases from J, with 13 bases between. The CDR3 loop spans 13 amino acids. The CDR3 loop reads CASSLAPVGAQYF. In nucleotides, the CDR3 is TGCGCCAGCAGCTTGGCCCCGGTCGGAGCGCAGTACTTC.